The 15 T cell receptor beta chains presented below share a single source sample, sequenced in a study of a mutant IDH1 vaccine in newly diagnosed glioma. Profiling relied on immunoSEQ multiplex PCR, and the TCRdb table lists in-frame clones only, not all of them. The sample yields over 50,000 clones, about nine tenths seen once. Their target antigens are unknown. Noted time point: week 5, during vaccination. Alongside topical imiquimod, each dose of vaccine comprised 300 ug of mutant IDH1 20-mer peptide. The sample here was PBMCs, taken from a glioma patient whose treatment included an IDH1 peptide vaccine. Source of these receptors: a woman in her thirties or forties with glioma.

The chain has TRBV4-2 and TRBJ2-1, with 12 bases matching TRBD2. The V segment lost 6 bases and the J segment 1 base; nucleotides outside the gene matches: 4. Germline V gene sequence: CDR1 LGHNA, CDR2 YNFKEQ. The CDR3 runs to 16 residues. The CDR3 region has the DNA TGTGCCAGCAGTCCTAGCGGGAGGGCGTCCTACAATGAGCAGTTCTTC. The encoded protein is CASSPSGRASYNEQFF.

CDR3 sequence reads: CASSFSGRTNEQFF. In nucleotides, the CDR3 is TGTGCCAGCAGTTTTAGCGGGAGGACCAATGAGCAGTTCTTC. V is TRBV27 and J is TRBJ2-1; 10 bases are shared with TRBD2. V gave up 3 bases and J gave up 6 bases; unmatched junction bases: 2. Germline CDR1 MNHEY, CDR2 SMNVEV (reference sequence). The CDR3 covers 14 residues.

This chain links TRBV7-9 with TRBJ2-7, with D possibly called TRBD1 or TRBD2 (6 bases each). CDR1 and CDR2 from the germline V gene are SEHNR and FQNEAQ (reference sequence). V was pared by 1 base and J by 2 bases, with 9 bases between. There are 14 residues in the CDR3. CDR3 in amino acids: CASSLGRGAYEQYF. For the CDR3, the DNA is TGTGCCAGCAGCTTAGGGAGGGGGGCCTACGAGCAGTACTTC.

The CDR3 region has the DNA TGCGCCAGCAGTGAGTCGAGAACCGGGACAACGCAGTATTTT. Translation gives CASSESRTGTTQYF. The V and J genes are TRBV10-2 and TRBJ2-3, with D perhaps TRBD1 (6 bases). Trimming pared 0 bases from V and 9 bases from J, leaving 13 bases between. The CDR3 length is 14 residues. CDR1 and CDR2 (germline): WSHSY, SAAADI.

The chain couples TRBV5-8 to TRBJ1-5; no reliable D call. The CDR3 consists of 13 residues. The germline CDR1 and CDR2 sequences are SGHTS and YDEGEE. Trimming cost V 3 bases and J 6 bases, with 10 bases left between them. CDR3: CASSSKWGQPQHF. The CDR3, as DNA: TGTGCCAGCAGCTCCAAGTGGGGTCAGCCCCAGCATTTT.

This rearrangement joins TRBV7-2 to TRBJ2-7, with 10 bases aligning to TRBD1. After removal of 4 bases from V and 4 bases from J, the junction contained 7 bases not matched to a gene. This CDR3 comprises 15 residues. Germline CDR1 and CDR2: SGHTA and FQGNSA. CDR3 sequence reads: CASSSYPGQGYEQYF. CDR3 bases: TGTGCCAGCAGCTCCTACCCGGGACAGGGGTACGAGCAGTACTTC. Together with reference TRBV7-2 and TRBJ2-7, the CDR3 gives the full variable domain: GAGVSQSPSNKVTEKGKDVELRCDPISGHTALYWYRQSLGQGLEFLIYFQGNSAPDKSGLPSDRFSAERTGGSVSTLTIQRTQQEDSAVYLCASSSYPGQGYEQYFGPGTRLTVT.

V is TRBV5-1 and J is TRBJ1-4; 8 nucleotides match TRBD1. V lost 1 base, J lost 5 bases, and 4 bases stayed unmatched. The CDR3 is 15 amino acids. CDR1 and CDR2 (germline): SGHRS, YFSETQ. CDR3 sequence: CASSLYRGENEKLFF. CDR3 coding DNA: TGCGCCAGCAGCTTGTACAGGGGGGAAAATGAAAAACTGTTTTTT.

This chain joins TRBV6-6 and TRBJ2-5; D is perhaps TRBD1 or TRBD2 (5 bases each). The CDR3 runs to 15 residues. V lost 0 bases and J 3 bases, leaving 11 bases between the germline ends. Germline CDR1 is MNHNY and CDR2 is SVGAGI (reference sequence). The CDR3 protein is CASSYSGEGKETQYF. In DNA, the CDR3 is TGTGCCAGCAGTTACTCGGGGGAAGGGAAAGAGACCCAGTACTTC.

The gene calls are TRBV10-3 and TRBJ1-1; D remains unclear. CDR1 and CDR2 (germline): ENHRY, SYGVKD. CDR3 length equals 14 residues. Trimming removed 10 bases from V and 1 base from J, with 16 bases in between. CDR3: CATYPGPPNTEAFF. CDR3 DNA: TGTGCCACTTACCCTGGGCCGCCGAACACTGAAGCTTTCTTT.

CDR3 bases: TGTGCCTGGAGTGTACTAGCCCGACATGAGCAGTTCTTC. It codes for CAWSVLARHEQFF. The J gene is TRBJ2-1, the V gene TRBV30, with D possibly TRBD2 on 6 matching bases. This CDR3 contains 13 residues. CDR1 is GTSNPN, CDR2 SVGIG, per germline (reference sequence). The V end lost 0 bases, the J end lost 8 bases, and 11 bases lay between the germline ends. Combining the CDR3 with reference TRBV30 and TRBJ2-1 gives the whole variable domain SQTIHQWPATLVQPVGSPLSLECTVEGTSNPNLYWYRQAAGRGLQLLFYSVGIGQISSEVPQNLSASRPQDRQFILSSKKLLLSDSGFYLCAWSVLARHEQFFGPGTRLTVL.

The rearrangement links TRBV19 to TRBJ2-7; the D call may be TRBD1 or TRBD2 (5 bases each). Per germline, CDR1 LNHDA and CDR2 SQIVND (reference sequence). The CDR3 runs to 16 residues. The V end was cut by 1 base, the J end by 5 bases, with 18 bases between. Here the CDR3 reads CASSIARGAARDEQYF. In DNA form, the CDR3 reads TGTGCCAGTAGTATAGCCCGAGGGGCCGCCAGGGACGAGCAGTACTTC. Variable domain in full (rest from reference TRBV19 and TRBJ2-7): DGGITQSPKYLFRKEGQNVTLSCEQNLNHDAMYWYRQDPGQGLRLIYYSQIVNDFQKGDIAEGYSVSREKKESFPLTVTSAQKNPTAFYLCASSIARGAARDEQYFGPGTRLTVT.

This clone was recorded only once. This sequence joins TRBV7-9 and TRBJ2-2, with 8 positions matching TRBD2. Germline V lookup: CDR1 SEHNR, CDR2 FQNEAQ (reference sequence). This CDR3 comprises 15 residues. With 5 bases clipped from V and 3 bases from J, the junction kept 5 bases outside the gene matches. CDR3 sequence reads: CASSRGLADTGELFF. In nucleotides, the CDR3 is TGTGCCAGCAGCCGAGGACTAGCCGACACCGGGGAGCTGTTTTTT.

The CDR3 DNA is TGTGCCAGCAGCTTGGCCTTGGTAGGCTCCCAGCCCCAGCATTTT. It codes for CASSLALVGSQPQHF. This rearrangement joins TRBV5-5 to TRBJ1-5; D not resolved. Per germline, CDR1 SGHKS and CDR2 YYEKEE (reference sequence). The germline V and J ends were trimmed by 0 bases and 7 bases, with 14 bases remaining between them. CDR3 length equals 15 residues.

This clone is a singleton in its sample. V gene TRBV2 combines with J gene TRBJ1-1; the D gene is possibly TRBD1 (6 bases). From germline, CDR1 is SNHLY and CDR2 FYNNEI. The CDR3 consists of 15 residues. The germline V and J ends were trimmed by 4 bases and 0 bases, with 12 bases remaining between them. CDR3 nucleotide sequence: TGTGCCAGCAGTGTGGAAGGACAGATGAACACTGAAGCTTTCTTT. The encoded protein is CASSVEGQMNTEAFF.

The gene calls are TRBV2 and TRBJ2-7; D is tentatively TRBD1 or TRBD2 (7 bases each). The CDR3 has 15 residues. Trimming took off 4 bases at V and 0 bases at J, with 13 bases between the two ends. Germline-derived CDR1 and CDR2 are SNHLY and FYNNEI. CDR3 coding DNA: TGTGCCAGCAGTGTCGCAGGGGGGGGCTCCTACGAGCAGTACTTC. Translated: CASSVAGGGSYEQYF.